This is a list of T cell receptor beta chains from one sample in a study of blood T cells in healthy people across ages. TCRdb re-called the 5' RACE reads with MiXCR, one entry per CDR3 protein. This repertoire shows about 780,000 distinct CDR3 sequences, 46% found once; its top ten account for approximately 18%. Sequences were obtained from blood. The receptor source for this set is a man older than 75 in good health. The conserved cysteine and the conserved F or W are not part of the CDR3 here. Clone size is not always given. Where it is, it says once, few, many or a class for expanded clones.

SARDEREDNEQF	TRBJ2-1	few	TRBV20-1
ASSLTAGGLNEQY	TRBJ2-5	-	TRBV7-3
ASSLRTTTINEQF	TRBJ2-1	many	TRBV7-3
ASSLHSNSPLH	TRBJ1-6	few	TRBV28
ASGTLYEQY	TRBJ2-7	-	TRBV6-2/TRBV6-3
SARDGGRALYEQF	TRBJ2-1	few	TRBV20-1
ASSLTGQPDTQY	TRBJ2-3	-	TRBV7-3
ASSPGTPNVLT	TRBJ2-6	few	TRBV5-1
ASRWTGGKTYGYT	TRBJ1-2	few	TRBV12-3/TRBV12-4
ASSDLQGARTGELF	TRBJ2-2	-	TRBV9
ASSWTALSYEQY	TRBJ2-7	-	TRBV6-2/TRBV6-3
ASSPVGANYGYT	TRBJ1-2	-	TRBV11-2
ASIAGSGETQY	TRBJ2-5	-	TRBV7-8
SARELAGDYADTQY	TRBJ2-3	-	TRBV20-1
ASSPTGQLYEQY	TRBJ2-7	-	TRBV28
SVGVGNNEQF	TRBJ2-1	-	TRBV29-1
ASSPPTDQETQY	TRBJ2-5	-	TRBV28
ASSSLGGGSEEQY	TRBJ2-7	-	TRBV7-9
ASVSGRHEQY	-	few	TRBV27
AISGGHLRRPTDAQY	TRBJ2-3	-	TRBV10-3
ASSSPQGTNYGYT	TRBJ1-2	-	TRBV6-2/TRBV6-3
SAGRGGGGEQY	-	few	TRBV29-1
ASSDPQSEQY	TRBJ2-7	-	TRBV6-1
ASSSTARGTAF	TRBJ1-1	few	TRBV5-6
ASSVGVGPETQY	-	-	TRBV28
ASSGRTGTGTYEQY	TRBJ2-7	few	TRBV25-1
ASSPSRGSPGLAVTDTQY	TRBJ2-3	-	TRBV7-2
ATSDLRTGDGETQY	TRBJ2-5	-	TRBV24-1
ASSWWGEKGYEQY	TRBJ2-7	few	TRBV28
ASSSSGTGGRETQY	TRBJ2-5	many	TRBV28
ASSLREY	TRBJ2-5	few	TRBV21-1